The 28 T cell receptor beta chains below all came from one sample that was sequenced in a study of CD8 T cells in ankylosing spondylitis. Study results and caveats: Ankylosing spondylitis blood appeared to carry a characteristic TCR beta motif of several highly homologous variants.

For these receptors, no antigen is known. TCRdb processed the 5' RACE reads anew with MiXCR; each CDR3 protein has one entry. The table has a few hundred thousand distinct CDR3 sequences, just under 7.5% seen once. Specimen: blood, either unsorted or a sorted T cell fraction (not recorded which). The receptors were gathered from a male donor with ankylosing spondylitis.

This clonotype was observed a few times. This chain uses TRBV7-9 with TRBJ1-1; D remains unclear. V lost 6 bases and J 0 bases, leaving 8 bases between the germline ends. The CDR3 has 13 residues. Per germline, CDR1 SEHNR and CDR2 FQNEAQ (reference sequence). CDR3 bases: TGTGCCAGCAGGGTGGGCCTGAACACTGAAGCTTTCTTT. Translating it yields CASRVGLNTEAFF.

The chain joins TRBV20-1 to TRBJ2-5; D tentatively reads TRBD1 or TRBD2 (5 bases each). The CDR3 runs 21 residues. Germline assignment: CDR1 DFQATT and CDR2 SNEGSKA (reference sequence). The CDR3 reads CRATTSAVKSSSTGPGETQYF. CDR3 nucleotides: TGCAGGGCAACCACTTCCGCTGTCAAGTCCAGTTCTACGGGACCGGGGGAGACCCAGTACTTC.

This clonotype turned up a few times. The chain uses TRBV27 and TRBJ2-2; no definite D call. Trimming took off 6 bases at V and 4 bases at J, with 12 bases between the two ends. The germline V gene encodes CDR1 MNHEY and CDR2 SMNVEV (reference sequence). This CDR3 contains 14 residues. The CDR3 DNA sequence: TGTGCCAGCAGGGTCATTAGTAGCACCGGGGAGCTGTTTTTT. Residues: CASRVISSTGELFF.

This clonotype was seen repeatedly, ten times or more. The chain uses TRBV4-3 and TRBJ2-1, with D unclear. V was pared by 0 bases and J by 4 bases, with 16 bases between. The CDR3 runs 17 residues. Germline lookup yields CDR1 LGHNA and CDR2 YSLEER. The CDR3 is CASSQDPSGESYNEQFF. CDR3 nucleotide sequence: TGCGCCAGCAGCCAAGACCCCTCGGGTGAGAGTTACAATGAGCAGTTCTTC.

At least ten counts were recorded for this clonotype. V gene TRBV27 combines with J gene TRBJ2-1; unclear D gene. The germline gives CDR1 MNHEY, CDR2 SMNVEV (reference sequence). The germline V and J ends were trimmed by 0 bases and 7 bases, with 7 bases remaining between them. The CDR3 totals 13 residues. CDR3 DNA sequence: TGTGCCAGCAGTTTATCGCGTCGGAATGAGCAGTTCTTC. The encoded protein is CASSLSRRNEQFF.

The chain carries TRBV7-9 and TRBJ2-2; the D is unclear. Germline values: CDR1 SEHNR, CDR2 FQNEAQ (reference sequence). The CDR3 is made up of 11 amino acids. Trimming removed 3 bases from V and 7 bases from J, with 3 bases in between. CDR3 nucleotides: TGTGCCAGCAGCTTCGACGGGGAGCTGTTTTTT. This gives the protein CASSFDGELFF.

In its sample, this clonotype was seen a few times. The chain uses TRBV25-1 and TRBJ2-3, with 14 bases fitting TRBD2. Germline assignment: CDR1 MGHDK and CDR2 SYGVNS. After removal of 2 bases from V and 3 bases from J, the junction contained 4 bases not matched to a gene. This CDR3 spans 17 amino acids. The CDR3 coding sequence is TGTGCCAGCAGTGAAGCCGGGACTAGCGGGAGAACAGATACGCAGTATTTT. This encodes CASSEAGTSGRTDTQYF.

On this clonotype itself: Given a much more abundant clone one base away, this may be a read error. The CDR3 DNA is TGTGCCAGCAGCCAAGAAATGCTGGGGGAGACCCAGTACTTC. Protein product: CASSQEMLGETQYF. The genes are TRBV3-1 and TRBJ2-5, with D hard to call. V lost 0 bases to trimming and J lost 5 bases, with 10 bases between them. There are 14 residues in the CDR3. CDR1 LGHDT and CDR2 YNNKEL come from the germline V gene (reference sequence).

This clonotype was detected ten times or more. The chain is built from TRBV20-1 and TRBJ2-1, with D tentatively TRBD2 (6 bases). Trimming stripped 6 bases from V and 10 bases from J, with 13 bases between. Per the germline V gene, CDR1 is DFQATT and CDR2 is SNEGSKA (reference sequence). The CDR3 totals 11 residues. CDR3 nucleotides: TGCAGTGCCCCACGCGGGGACGAGCAGTTCTTC. Its protein is CSAPRGDEQFF.

This clonotype occurred many times. This chain connects TRBV7-9 to TRBJ2-1; 8 bases are shared with TRBD1. Trimming removed 3 bases from V and 2 bases from J; junction bases left unmatched: 0. CDR3 length: 14 residues. Germline lookup yields CDR1 SEHNR and CDR2 FQNEAQ (reference sequence). The CDR3 loop reads CASSLGQAYNEQFF. In DNA form, the CDR3 reads TGTGCCAGCAGCTTGGGACAGGCCTACAATGAGCAGTTCTTC.

The table lists this clonotype with many counts. The V gene is TRBV27, the J gene TRBJ2-7; 9 nucleotides agree with TRBD2. This CDR3 contains 14 residues. Unmatched junction bases numbered 9, after V lost 5 bases and J lost 7 bases. CDR1 is MNHEY, CDR2 SMNVEV, per germline (reference sequence). The CDR3 reads CASSAGGGVGEQYF. Here the CDR3 DNA reads TGTGCCAGCAGTGCCGGCGGGGGGGTAGGAGAGCAGTACTTC.

This clonotype was seen many times. This chain connects TRBV29-1 to TRBJ1-2; no clear D gene. CDR1 SQVTM and CDR2 ANQGSEA come from the germline V gene. V was pared by 3 bases and J by 5 bases, with 7 bases between. This CDR3 spans 11 amino acids. The DNA for the CDR3 is TGCAGCGTTGAGACATCTTATGGCTACACCTTC. This gives the protein CSVETSYGYTF. The full variable domain, with the rest looked up from reference TRBV29-1 and TRBJ1-2, is SAVISQKPSRDICQRGTSLTIQCQVDSQVTMMFWYRQQPGQSLTLIATANQGSEATYESGFVIDKFPISRPNLTFSTLTVSNMSPEDSSIYLCSVETSYGYTFGSGTRLTVV.

This clonotype has at least ten counts. The chain carries TRBV7-9 and TRBJ2-3; D may be TRBD2 (5 bases). V lost 5 bases and J lost 2, with 11 bases in between. This CDR3 comprises 14 residues. Germline V gene lookup returns CDR1 SEHNR and CDR2 FQNEAQ (reference sequence). The CDR3 region is CASSPILVTDTQYF. The CDR3 nucleotides read TGTGCCAGCAGCCCTATACTAGTCACAGATACGCAGTATTTT.

Ten or more counts support this clonotype. The rearrangement uses TRBV5-6 and TRBJ1-3; D remains ambiguous. This CDR3 region has 15 residues. Germline lookup yields CDR1 SGHDT and CDR2 YYEEEE. V lost 3 bases and J 0 bases, leaving 10 bases between the germline ends. CDR3 in DNA: TGTGCCAGCAGCTCCCCAACTAACTCTGGAAACACCATATATTTT. It is translated as CASSSPTNSGNTIYF.

This clonotype was seen many times. V and J are TRBV4-3 and TRBJ2-2, with D maybe TRBD2 (6 bases). Per the germline V gene, CDR1 is LGHNA and CDR2 is YSLEER. The CDR3 covers 14 residues. V was pared by 1 base and J by 6 bases, with 9 bases between. In DNA, the CDR3 is TGCGCCAGCAGCCAAGTGGAGGGTGCCGGGGAGCTGTTTTTT. This codes for CASSQVEGAGELFF.

This clonotype was detected a few times. This chain links TRBV21-1 with TRBJ2-7; the table calls TRBD1, which could not be checked here. TRBV21-1 is assigned pseudogene status. The CDR3 sequence is 15 residues long. The CDR3 region is CASSKANGGDYEQYF. The CDR3 DNA follows: TGTGCCAGCAGCAAAGCAAACGGGGGGGACTACGAGCAGTACTTC.

This clonotype was counted at least ten times. The chain couples TRBV20-1 to TRBJ2-1; 10 nucleotides line up with TRBD2. The CDR3 runs 15 residues. Germline V CDR1 and CDR2: DFQATT, SNEGSKA (reference sequence). V shed 0 bases, J shed 7 bases, and the junction held 6 bases outside the gene matches. The CDR3 reads CSARDLAGVLNEQFF. Written as DNA, the CDR3 is TGCAGTGCTAGAGATCTAGCGGGAGTGTTGAATGAGCAGTTCTTC.

This clonotype showed up many times. V gene TRBV29-1 combines with J gene TRBJ2-7, with a weak D call TRBD1 (6 bases). This CDR3 has 15 residues. Germline V gives CDR1 SQVTM, CDR2 ANQGSEA. V lost 2 bases and J lost 1, with 15 bases in between. The CDR3 loop reads CSVEIPKGHSYEQYF. The CDR3 bases are TGCAGCGTTGAAATCCCAAAGGGACATTCCTACGAGCAGTACTTC.

This chain uses TRBV5-6 with TRBJ2-1, with D perhaps TRBD1 (6 bases). Trimming shortened V by 4 bases and J by 5 bases, and 16 bases separated the two germline ends. The V gene's germline CDR1 is SGHDT and CDR2 YYEEEE. The CDR3 contains 15 residues. The DNA of the CDR3 is TGTGCCAGCAGCGCCGACTATCAGGGGCACAATGAGCAGTTCTTC. Translated: CASSADYQGHNEQFF.

This clonotype was seen only a few times. The chain couples TRBV7-9 to TRBJ1-6; TRBD1 matches at 7 bases. This CDR3 comprises 15 residues. V gave up 1 base and J gave up 4 bases; unmatched junction bases: 1. Per the germline V gene, CDR1 is SEHNR and CDR2 is FQNEAQ (reference sequence). CDR3 sequence: CASSLGGQYNSPLHF. The CDR3 DNA follows: TGTGCCAGCAGCTTAGGGGGACAGTATAATTCACCCCTCCACTTT.

At least ten counts were recorded for this clonotype. This rearrangement joins TRBV4-3 to TRBJ1-2; no reliable D call. CDR1 and CDR2 from the germline V gene are LGHNA and YSLEER. This CDR3 has 15 amino acids. The V end lost 1 base, the J end lost 0 bases, and 9 bases lay between the germline ends. The CDR3 bases are TGCGCCAGCAGCCAAGTCGGCCTTTCTAACTATGGCTACACCTTC. Its translation: CASSQVGLSNYGYTF.

There are many counts of this clonotype. This chain links TRBV27 with TRBJ1-5, with 12 bases lining up with TRBD1. The CDR3 is 14 amino acids. Germline lookup yields CDR1 MNHEY and CDR2 SMNVEV (reference sequence). The V and J ends lost 8 bases and 5 bases, in that order; junction bases with no gene match: 4. CDR3 loop: CASGTGGPYQPQHF. In DNA, the CDR3 is TGTGCCAGCGGGACAGGGGGCCCCTATCAGCCCCAGCATTTT.

This clonotype was counted at least ten times. The chain combines TRBV6-1 with TRBJ1-5; D uncertain. Between the trimmed V and J ends, which lost 6 bases and 3 bases, there was a span of 12 bases. CDR3 size: 14 residues. Germline CDR1 is MNHNS and CDR2 is SASEGT. The CDR3 reads CASSLGYNNQPQHF. DNA of the CDR3: TGTGCCAGCAGCCTTGGATACAACAATCAGCCCCAGCATTTT.

V and J are TRBV6-2 or TRBV6-3 and TRBJ2-7; D is ambiguous. V lost 8 bases and J lost 2, with 13 bases in between. Per germline, CDR1 MNHEY and CDR2 SVGEGT. CDR3 length: 13 amino acids. This chain's CDR3 is CASGVGSTYEQYF. The CDR3 region has the DNA TGTGCCAGCGGTGTGGGCAGCACCTACGAGCAGTACTTC.

This clonotype has a count of ten or more. The rearrangement uses TRBV28 and TRBJ2-5; TRBD2 matches at 11 bases. From germline, CDR1 is MDHEN and CDR2 SYDVKM. The CDR3 runs 15 residues. After removal of 8 bases from V and 3 bases from J, the junction contained 8 bases not matched to a gene. CDR3: CASHRVAGGEETQYF. CDR3 coding DNA: TGTGCCAGCCACCGGGTAGCGGGGGGGGAAGAGACCCAGTACTTC.

This clonotype was seen many times. The chain employs TRBV7-9 and TRBJ2-7; 7 nucleotides align to TRBD1. The CDR3 has 16 residues. The germline V gene encodes CDR1 SEHNR and CDR2 FQNEAQ (reference sequence). After removal of 0 bases from V and 2 bases from J, the junction contained 7 bases not matched to a gene. CDR3 region: CASSLAMGQRTYEQYF. CDR3 bases: TGTGCCAGCAGCTTAGCGATGGGACAGCGGACCTACGAGCAGTACTTC.

This clonotype was observed many times. V usage is TRBV28 and J usage is TRBJ2-3; D remains ambiguous. The CDR3 length is 12 residues. Germline V lookup: CDR1 MDHEN, CDR2 SYDVKM. Trimming shortened V by 5 bases and J by 4 bases, and 7 bases separated the two germline ends. The CDR3 is CASSPVSDTQYF. The CDR3 nucleotides are TGTGCCAGCAGTCCGGTGTCAGATACGCAGTATTTT.

There are many counts of this clonotype. Here the CDR3 DNA reads TGTGCCAGCAGACTCACCCTGGGTACAGATACGCAGTATTTT. Its translation is CASRLTLGTDTQYF. This rearrangement joins TRBV27 to TRBJ2-3; D not resolved. V lost 6 bases and J 3 bases, leaving 13 bases between the germline ends. Germline V gene data show CDR1 as MNHEY and CDR2 as SMNVEV (reference sequence). There are 14 residues in the CDR3.